Below, 11 T cell receptor beta chains from the same sample are listed, as sequenced in a study of blood T cells in healthy people across ages. Together with a sample-barcoded 5' primer, a J-beta primer mix was included in a second PCR lasting about 7 to 11 cycles. From the 5' RACE reads, TCRdb called clonotypes with MiXCR, one entry per CDR3 protein. The sample records about 680,000 distinct CDR3 sequences, about 52% being singletons. Sequencing was done on a sample of blood. These receptors all come from a woman aged 55-69 years in good health.

As concerns this clonotype: Given a much more abundant clone one base away, this may be a read error. The genes are TRBV12-3 or TRBV12-4 and TRBJ2-1; TRBD2 agrees at 13 bases. CDR3 size: 16 residues. CDR3 in amino acids: CASSPLGTSGINKQFF. CDR3 DNA sequence: TGTGCCAGCAGTCCCCTCGGGACTAGCGGGATCAATAAGCAGTTCTTC.

The gene calls are TRBV10-3 and TRBJ2-3; 9 bases align to TRBD2. The CDR3 covers 16 residues. The ends lost 4 bases at V and 2 bases at J; junction bases unmatched: 7. CDR1 and CDR2 from the germline V gene are ENHRY and SYGVKD. CDR3 nucleotides: TGTGCCATCAGTGGAAGGCTAGCGGGGATCACAGATACGCAGTATTTT. Protein sequence: CAISGRLAGITDTQYF.

The gene calls are TRBV4-3 and TRBJ1-2; D call uncertain. CDR1 is LGHNA and CDR2 is YSLEER in the germline V gene. The length of the CDR3 is 16 residues. V lost 0 bases and J 8 bases, leaving 19 bases between the germline ends. The CDR3 loop is CASSQDSVPTVFGYTF. The CDR3 bases are TGCGCCAGCAGCCAAGATTCGGTGCCCACGGTATTCGGCTACACCTTC.

The CDR3 protein is CASSYWGSGANVLTF. The CDR3 nucleotides read TGTGCCAGCAGTTATTGGGGGTCTGGGGCCAACGTCCTGACTTTC. V is TRBV6-6 and J is TRBJ2-6; D is tentatively TRBD1 or TRBD2 (5 bases each). CDR3 length: 15 amino acids. Trimming took 3 bases from V and 1 from J, leaving 7 bases between them. Germline CDR1 is MNHNY and CDR2 is SVGAGI (reference sequence).

This clonotype has only one observation. The chain links TRBV6-2 or TRBV6-3 to TRBJ1-1; no definite D call. V dropped 7 bases and J dropped 3 bases, with 12 bases sitting between them. The CDR3 is made up of 13 amino acids. Per the germline V gene, CDR1 is MNHEY and CDR2 is SVGEGT. The CDR3 sequence is CASMRAGDTEAFF. Written as DNA, the CDR3 is TGTGCCAGCATGAGGGCGGGTGACACTGAAGCTTTCTTT.

The chain has TRBV18 and TRBJ2-1; D gene uncertain. CDR1 is KGHSH, CDR2 LQKENI, per germline. This CDR3 comprises 15 residues. V lost 7 bases, J lost 9 bases, and 22 bases lay in between. The CDR3 DNA reads as TGTGCCAGCTTACCGGGTCAGGCCCAACAATCTGAGCAGTTCTTC. Translation gives CASLPGQAQQSEQFF.

This sequence joins TRBV27 and TRBJ2-7; D could derive from TRBD1 or TRBD2 (5 bases each). CDR3 length: 16 amino acids. Deletions cut 7 bases from V and 1 base from J, with 20 bases between. Germline V gene sequence: CDR1 MNHEY, CDR2 SMNVEV (reference sequence). CDR3 region: CASKSRSGARSYEQYF. CDR3 bases: TGTGCCAGCAAATCGCGGTCCGGGGCGCGATCCTACGAGCAGTACTTC.

The CDR3 loop reads CASSRSRLADTDTQYF. CDR3 sequence (DNA): TGCGCCAGCAGCCGGTCGAGGCTAGCGGACACAGATACGCAGTATTTT. The chain couples TRBV4-3 to TRBJ2-3; the match to TRBD2 covers 7 bases. Trimming cost V 4 bases and J 2 bases; bases outside gene matches: 9. CDR1 LGHNA and CDR2 YSLEER come from the germline V gene. The CDR3 has 16 residues.

This chain uses TRBV3-1 with TRBJ1-4; D gene ambiguous. Germline V CDR1 and CDR2: LGHDT, YNNKEL (reference sequence). CDR3 size: 12 residues. The V end lost 3 bases, the J end lost 8 bases, and 7 bases lay between the germline ends. The DNA of the CDR3 is TGTGCCAGCAGCCATATCGGAGAAAAACTGTTTTTT. It yields the protein CASSHIGEKLFF.

J is TRBJ2-1 and V is TRBV20-1; TRBD2 matches at 7 bases. The CDR3 extends over 13 amino acids. Germline CDR1 reads DFQATT; CDR2 reads SNEGSKA (reference sequence). Trimming cost V 5 bases and J 4 bases; bases outside gene matches: 5. CDR3 loop: CSAYTSEYNEQFF. CDR3 in DNA: TGCAGTGCTTATACTAGCGAGTACAATGAGCAGTTCTTC.

This clonotype showed up just once. This sequence joins TRBV27 and TRBJ2-2, with a tentative D call TRBD2 (5 bases). The CDR3 is made up of 14 amino acids. Germline V lookup: CDR1 MNHEY, CDR2 SMNVEV (reference sequence). Between the trimmed V and J ends, which lost 2 bases and 4 bases, there was a span of 8 bases. The CDR3 loop is CASSLVGITGELFF. DNA for the CDR3: TGTGCCAGCAGTTTAGTCGGGATCACCGGGGAGCTGTTTTTT.